This T cell receptor beta chain came from a study of T cell clones after liver transplantation. For the study at large: Patients counted as tolerant after at least one year off all immunosuppression, enzymes not exceeding twice normal.

With regard to this clone: Its cognate antigen is unknown.

Study results and caveats: Migration into the graft, not deletion, may explain lost graft donor-reactive T cells.

Sequenced by immunoSEQ multiplex PCR; TCRdb stores in-frame clones only, minus some. The sample includes around 77,000 clones, 80% seen only once; the top ten take about 0.79%. The CDR3 covers 15 residues. Germline V gene sequence: CDR1 SEHNR, CDR2 FQNEAQ (reference sequence). V dropped 9 bases and J dropped 7 bases, with 22 bases sitting between them. This clonotype was sampled from a human patient who received a liver transplant. Some T cells may originate from the graft donor. The sample consisted of CD4+ T cells from blood, taken 12 months after liver transplant. The V and J genes are TRBV7-9 and TRBJ2-1; no firm D call. The CDR3 DNA follows: TGTGCCAGTCCCAGGCCTGGGTGGGTAGATAATGAGCAGTTCTTC. The encoded protein is CASPRPGWVDNEQFF.